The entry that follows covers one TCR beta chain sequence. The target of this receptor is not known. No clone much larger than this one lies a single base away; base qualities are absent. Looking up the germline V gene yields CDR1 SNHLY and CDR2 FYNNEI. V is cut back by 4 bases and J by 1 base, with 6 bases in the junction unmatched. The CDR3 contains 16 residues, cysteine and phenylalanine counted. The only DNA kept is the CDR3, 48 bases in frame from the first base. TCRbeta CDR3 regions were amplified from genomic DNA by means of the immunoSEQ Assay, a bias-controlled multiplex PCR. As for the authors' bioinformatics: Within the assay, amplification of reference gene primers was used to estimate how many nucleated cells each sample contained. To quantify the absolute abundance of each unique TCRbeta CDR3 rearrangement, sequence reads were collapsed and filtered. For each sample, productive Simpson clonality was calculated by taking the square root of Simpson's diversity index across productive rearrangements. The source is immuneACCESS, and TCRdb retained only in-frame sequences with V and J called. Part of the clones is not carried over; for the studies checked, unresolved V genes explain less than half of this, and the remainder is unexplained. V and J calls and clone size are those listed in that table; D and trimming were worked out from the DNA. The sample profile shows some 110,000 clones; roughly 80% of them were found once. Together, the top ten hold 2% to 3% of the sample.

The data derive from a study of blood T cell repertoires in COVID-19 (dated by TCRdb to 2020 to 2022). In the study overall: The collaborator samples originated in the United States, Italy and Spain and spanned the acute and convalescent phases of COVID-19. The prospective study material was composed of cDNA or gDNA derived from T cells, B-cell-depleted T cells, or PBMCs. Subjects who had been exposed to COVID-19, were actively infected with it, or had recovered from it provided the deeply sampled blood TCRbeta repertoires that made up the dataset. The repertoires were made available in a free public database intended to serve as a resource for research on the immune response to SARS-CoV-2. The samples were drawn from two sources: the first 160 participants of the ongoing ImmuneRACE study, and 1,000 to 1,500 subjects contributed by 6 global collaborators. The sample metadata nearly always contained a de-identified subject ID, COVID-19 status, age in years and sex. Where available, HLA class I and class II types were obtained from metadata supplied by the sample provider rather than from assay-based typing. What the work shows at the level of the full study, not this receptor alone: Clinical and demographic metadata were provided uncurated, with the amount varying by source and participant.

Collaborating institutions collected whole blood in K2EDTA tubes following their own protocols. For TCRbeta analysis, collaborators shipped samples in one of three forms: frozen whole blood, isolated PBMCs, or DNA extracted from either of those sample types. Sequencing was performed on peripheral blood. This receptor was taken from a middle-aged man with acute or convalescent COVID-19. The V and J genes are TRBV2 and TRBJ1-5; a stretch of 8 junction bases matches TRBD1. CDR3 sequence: CASSAQQGASNQPQHF. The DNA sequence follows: TGTGCCAGCAGTGCCCAGCAGGGGGCCAGCAATCAGCCCCAGCATTTT.